Each of the 20 T cell receptor beta chains below was sequenced from the same sample in a study of response to subunit inactivated influenza vaccine. One entry per CDR3 protein, called by TCRdb with MiXCR from the RT-PCR reads. The table has 600,000 to 700,000 distinct CDR3 sequences, 14% seen once. Sequenced here: PBMCs from blood, sampled around 15 days before vaccination. The receptors come from a man between 50 and 59 years old who received an inactivated influenza vaccine.

This clonotype was seen a few times. The chain combines TRBV20-1 with TRBJ2-7, with TRBD2 identical over 7 bases. The junction had 11 bases not matched to a gene; V was cut back by 5 bases and J by 1 base. Germline CDR1 DFQATT, CDR2 SNEGSKA (reference sequence). This CDR3 has 15 amino acids. CDR3 sequence reads: CSAGLGGGFSYEQYF. CDR3 in DNA: TGCAGTGCTGGGCTTGGGGGGGGGTTTTCCTACGAGCAGTACTTC.

This clonotype has just a few counts. CDR3: CASSPVLGGREDTQYF. As DNA, the CDR3 is TGCGCCAGCAGCCCCGTCCTAGGGGGGCGAGAAGATACGCAGTATTTT. The chain carries TRBV4-3 and TRBJ2-3; D assignment may be TRBD1 or TRBD2 (6 bases each). The V end lost 4 bases, the J end lost 5 bases, and 19 bases lay between the germline ends. This CDR3 contains 16 residues. Germline-derived CDR1 and CDR2 are LGHNA and YSLEER.

This clonotype appeared many times. This chain links TRBV7-2 with TRBJ2-3; D unresolved. Germline V lookup: CDR1 SGHTA, CDR2 FQGNSA. This CDR3 has 14 residues. Trimming took 0 bases from V and 6 from J, leaving 10 bases between them. DNA of the CDR3: TGTGCCAGCAGCTTAGCCCGTCCTACGGATACGCAGTATTTT. It codes for CASSLARPTDTQYF. Based on the CDR3 plus reference TRBV7-2 and TRBJ2-3, the full variable domain is GAGVSQSPSNKVTEKGKDVELRCDPISGHTALYWYRQSLGQGLEFLIYFQGNSAPDKSGLPSDRFSAERTGGSVSTLTIQRTQQEDSAVYLCASSLARPTDTQYFGPGTRLTVL.

This clonotype has only a few counts. The chain is built from TRBV5-1 and TRBJ2-2; D ambiguous. V lost 0 bases and J 4 bases, leaving 13 bases between the germline ends. The germline CDR1 and CDR2 sequences are SGHRS and YFSETQ. The CDR3 is 16 residues long. Written as DNA, the CDR3 is TGCGCCAGCAGCTTGGCCTTGCTGGGCGGCACCGGGGAGCTGTTTTTT. It codes for CASSLALLGGTGELFF.

This clonotype was seen a few times. V usage is TRBV24-1 and J usage is TRBJ2-1; 9 bases map to TRBD2. The germline gives CDR1 KGHDR, CDR2 SFDVKD. With 4 bases clipped from V and 6 bases from J, the junction kept 9 bases outside the gene matches. The CDR3 contains 16 residues. For the CDR3, the DNA is TGTGCCACCAGTGACGCTACTAGCGGGTTGTTCAATGAGCAGTTCTTC. The encoded protein is CATSDATSGLFNEQFF.

This clonotype was recorded a few times. The chain combines TRBV28 with TRBJ2-3; 7 bases align to TRBD1. CDR1 is MDHEN and CDR2 is SYDVKM in the germline V gene. The CDR3 has 17 residues. After removal of 6 bases from V and 3 bases from J, the junction contained 15 bases not matched to a gene. The CDR3 DNA sequence: TGTGCCAGCAGATCCCCAGTAGGGACAGCGTTGACAGATACGCAGTATTTT. Its translation is CASRSPVGTALTDTQYF.

This clonotype turned up a few times. The CDR3 reads CASSLGTGVRETQYF. The CDR3 DNA sequence: TGCGCCAGCAGCTTGGGGACAGGGGTTAGGGAGACCCAGTACTTC. This chain uses TRBV5-1 with TRBJ2-5; 9 positions agree with TRBD1. The trim removed 0 bases at V and 5 bases at J, leaving 5 bases unmatched. Germline V gene sequence: CDR1 SGHRS, CDR2 YFSETQ. This CDR3 spans 15 amino acids.

V gene TRBV7-9 combines with J gene TRBJ1-6; 8 bases are shared with TRBD1. The CDR3 consists of 15 residues. V shed 4 bases, J shed 8 bases, and the junction held 7 bases outside the gene matches. Germline CDR1 reads SEHNR; CDR2 reads FQNEAQ (reference sequence). This CDR3 reads CASSSGQGGDSPLHF. CDR3 DNA sequence: TGTGCCAGCAGCTCCGGACAGGGAGGCGATTCACCCCTCCACTTT.

This clonotype was detected ten times or more. This sequence joins TRBV6-6 and TRBJ1-1; D remains unclear. CDR3 size: 11 residues. In germline, CDR1 is MNHNY, CDR2 SVGAGI (reference sequence). V was shortened by 6 bases and J by 5 bases, with 7 bases between the two germline ends. DNA of the CDR3: TGTGCCAGCAGCTACGGGACTGAAGCTTTCTTT. Protein product: CASSYGTEAFF.

This clonotype was counted a few times. The rearrangement uses TRBV7-3 and TRBJ2-3; 7 bases align to TRBD1. Trimming at V came to 5 bases and at J to 1 base, leaving 3 bases not matched to a gene. Germline V lookup: CDR1 SGHTA, CDR2 FQGTGA. This CDR3 comprises 14 residues. The CDR3 bases are TGTGCCAGCAGCAAGGGACAGCGCACAGATACGCAGTATTTT. Its protein product is CASSKGQRTDTQYF.

V usage is TRBV7-2 and J usage is TRBJ2-5, with TRBD2 matching 11 bases. The CDR3 is 16 residues long. V lost 3 bases to trimming and J lost 3 bases; unmatched junction nucleotides: 6. CDR1 is SGHTA, CDR2 FQGNSA, per germline. The CDR3 is CASSFQGLAVEETQYF. The CDR3 bases are TGTGCCAGCAGCTTCCAGGGACTAGCGGTGGAAGAGACCCAGTACTTC.

To note about this clonotype: A single base separates this from a much larger clone, so it may be a read error. The CDR3 DNA sequence: TGTGCCAGCTTCGGACAGAGGGTGAACACTGAAGCTTTCTTT. As protein: CASFGQRVNTEAFF. V is TRBV7-9 and J is TRBJ1-1, with a tentative D call TRBD1 (6 bases). Germline CDR1 and CDR2: SEHNR and FQNEAQ (reference sequence). Trimming took 8 bases from V and 0 from J, leaving 13 bases between them. CDR3 size: 14 residues.

V is TRBV7-9 and J is TRBJ1-1; possible D gene TRBD1, 5 bases. The CDR3 is made up of 15 amino acids. Germline CDR1 SEHNR, CDR2 FQNEAQ (reference sequence). Deletions cut 3 bases from V and 1 base from J, with 12 bases between. The CDR3 region is CASSFARDRNTEAFF. In nucleotides, the CDR3 is TGTGCCAGCAGCTTCGCGCGGGACCGGAACACTGAAGCTTTCTTT.

The gene calls are TRBV27 and TRBJ1-1; 8 bases map to TRBD1. The CDR3 contains 15 residues. Germline lookup yields CDR1 MNHEY and CDR2 SMNVEV (reference sequence). Unmatched junction bases numbered 4, after V lost 2 bases and J lost 2 bases. CDR3 region: CASSLTDRGNTEAFF. CDR3 in DNA: TGTGCCAGCAGTTTAACTGACAGGGGTAACACTGAAGCTTTCTTT.

This chain links TRBV20-1 with TRBJ2-6; D unresolved. Per germline, CDR1 DFQATT and CDR2 SNEGSKA (reference sequence). V lost 1 base to trimming and J lost 4 bases, with 14 bases between them. The CDR3 consists of 16 residues. The CDR3: CSARGSAFAGANVLTF. CDR3 in DNA: TGCAGTGCTAGAGGTTCGGCCTTCGCAGGGGCCAACGTCCTGACTTTC.

The chain joins TRBV19 to TRBJ2-2; perhaps TRBD1 as D (7 bases). The ends were cut back, 3 bases at V and 6 bases at J, with 14 bases in the middle. Germline values: CDR1 LNHDA, CDR2 SQIVND (reference sequence). The CDR3 covers 15 residues. CDR3 in amino acids: CASSMQGEVAGELFF. In nucleotides, the CDR3 is TGTGCCAGTAGTATGCAGGGGGAGGTTGCCGGGGAGCTGTTTTTT.

This clonotype was seen only a few times. The CDR3 here is CASSPLTSGRANEQYF. CDR3 nucleotides: TGTGCCAGCAGCCCTCTGACTAGCGGGAGGGCGAACGAGCAGTACTTC. The chain employs TRBV28 and TRBJ2-7, with TRBD2 matching 14 bases. The CDR3 runs to 16 residues. Trimming took 6 bases from V and 5 from J; bases not matched to a gene: 9. Germline V gene lookup returns CDR1 MDHEN and CDR2 SYDVKM.

The chain employs TRBV5-5 and TRBJ2-7; D unresolved. The V end was cut by 3 bases, the J end by 7 bases, with 11 bases between. The germline V gene encodes CDR1 SGHKS and CDR2 YYEKEE (reference sequence). This CDR3 is built from 12 residues. CDR3 amino acids: CASSSNTGEQYF. In nucleotides, the CDR3 is TGTGCCAGCAGCTCAAACACGGGTGAGCAGTACTTC.

Only a few counts were recorded for this clonotype. The V and J genes are TRBV6-1 and TRBJ2-3, with 7 positions matching TRBD2. The length of the CDR3 is 13 residues. V shed 7 bases and J 5 bases; nucleotides not matched to a gene: 6. Per the germline V gene, CDR1 is MNHNS and CDR2 is SASEGT. The CDR3 loop reads CASKPSGGDTQYF. The CDR3 nucleotides read TGTGCCAGCAAGCCTAGCGGAGGAGATACGCAGTATTTT.

This clonotype has more than one count but fewer than ten. This chain links TRBV5-4 with TRBJ1-5; TRBD1 might be the D (6 bases). This CDR3 is built from 13 residues. Trimming removed 4 bases from V and 7 bases from J, with 12 bases in between. Germline values: CDR1 SGHNT, CDR2 YYREEE (reference sequence). The CDR3 loop reads CASSPPTGQPQHF. CDR3 DNA sequence: TGTGCCAGCAGCCCACCGACAGGACAGCCCCAGCATTTT.